This TCR beta chain was captured by sequencing in a study of blood T cell repertoires in COVID-19. The overall study: In each case, the material was cDNA or gDNA derived from T cells, B-cell-depleted T cells, or PBMCs.

This CDR3 spans 14 amino acids. V gave up 3 bases and J gave up 4 bases; unmatched junction bases: 2. Germline V gene data show CDR1 as GTSNPN and CDR2 as SVGIG (reference sequence). Using immunoSEQ multiplex PCR, the repertoire was profiled, and TCRdb retains in-frame clones only, with some absent. The sample has roughly 140,000 clones; under 90% are singletons. This sequence originates from a human donor in a cohort sampled during active COVID-19. Sequenced sample: peripheral blood. V usage is TRBV30 and J usage is TRBJ1-5; 11 bases align to TRBD1. DNA for the CDR3: TGTGCCTGGAGGGGGACAGGGGGGAATCAGCCCCAGCATTTT. This codes for CAWRGTGGNQPQHF. Variable domain in full (rest from reference TRBV30 and TRBJ1-5): SQTIHQWPATLVQPVGSPLSLECTVEGTSNPNLYWYRQAAGRGLQLLFYSVGIGQISSEVPQNLSASRPQDRQFILSSKKLLLSDSGFYLCAWRGTGGNQPQHFGDGTRLSIL.